This TCR beta chain was captured in a study of cytomegalovirus exposure and HLA in healthy donors. Study at large: A previous analysis identified more than 100 million unique TCR beta sequences derived from around 180 million T cells. Caucasian-associated ancestry cluster membership applied to less than 85% of some 400 genotyped donors.

V shed 6 bases and J 10 bases; nucleotides not matched to a gene: 10. Per germline, CDR1 MDHEN and CDR2 SYDVKM. The CDR3 extends over 15 amino acids. General study points: There was a cluster of highly shared sequence variants that was likely a sequencing artifact.

In the PCR, 60 Vbeta and 13 Jbeta primers were used. TCRdb keeps only in-frame clones here, not all; method: immunoSEQ multiplex PCR. The sample lists roughly 100,000 clones; around two thirds were seen once. Remarks on this clone: Its antigen remains unidentified.

The V call is TRBV28, the J call TRBJ2-1, with 12 bases aligning to TRBD2. Sequencing used PBMCs. This sequence originates from a man aged 50 to 59 in good health and CMV-seropositive. In DNA form, the CDR3 reads TGTGCCAGCAGGCCTACTAGCGGGGGGCCCAAAGAGCAGTTCTTC. It specifies CASRPTSGGPKEQFF.